The clone carrying this T cell receptor (beta chain) has just one count. Membership in each cohort depended on participant-reported clinical history. Within 2 weeks of study entry, exposed participants had contacted a PCR-confirmed or clinician-diagnosed COVID-19 case. The sample originates from a study of blood T cell repertoires in COVID-19. Study information: Samples of COVID-19 (acute and convalescent) were obtained from the United States, Italy and Spain. Sources were T cells, B-cell-depleted T cells, or PBMCs; the material itself was cDNA or gDNA.

The assay was immunoSEQ multiplex PCR, and TCRdb's table has in-frame clones only and misses some. The repertoire includes 430,000 or so clones, about 88% of them detected once, and about 1.5% sits in the top ten. Germline CDR1 and CDR2: SGDLS and YYNGEE. CDR3 length equals 15 residues. The ends were cut back, 4 bases at V and 2 bases at J, with 14 bases in the middle. This TCR was recovered from a woman in her late teens or twenties who had been exposed to COVID-19. The V gene is TRBV9, the J gene TRBJ2-3; perhaps TRBD2 as D (6 bases). Sequencing was carried out using PBMCs or T cells enriched from blood (not recorded which). This CDR3 reads CASSPGGATTDTQYF. In DNA form, the CDR3 reads TGTGCCAGCAGCCCCGGAGGGGCGACCACAGATACGCAGTATTTT.